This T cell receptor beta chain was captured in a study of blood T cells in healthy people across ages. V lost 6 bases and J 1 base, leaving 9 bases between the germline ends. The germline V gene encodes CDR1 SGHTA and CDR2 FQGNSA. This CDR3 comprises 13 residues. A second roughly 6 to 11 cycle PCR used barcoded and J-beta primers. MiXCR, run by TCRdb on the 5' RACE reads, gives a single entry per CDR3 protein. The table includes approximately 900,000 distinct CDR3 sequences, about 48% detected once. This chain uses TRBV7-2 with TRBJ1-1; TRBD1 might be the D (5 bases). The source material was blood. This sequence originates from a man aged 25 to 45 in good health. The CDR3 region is CASRPQGNTEAFF. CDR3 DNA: TGTGCCAGCAGGCCGCAGGGGAACACTGAAGCTTTCTTT. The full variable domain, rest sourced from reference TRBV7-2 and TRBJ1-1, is GAGVSQSPSNKVTEKGKDVELRCDPISGHTALYWYRQSLGQGLEFLIYFQGNSAPDKSGLPSDRFSAERTGGSVSTLTIQRTQQEDSAVYLCASRPQGNTEAFFGQGTRLTVV.